Each of the 12 T cell receptor beta chains below was sequenced from the same sample in a study of cytomegalovirus exposure and HLA in healthy donors (dated by TCRdb to 2016 to 2017). Libraries were built with the immunoSEQ multiplex PCR assay. The multiplex PCR relied on a mix of 60 forward primers for TCR Vbeta segments and 13 reverse primers for TCR Jbeta segments. The table comes from immuneACCESS by way of TCRdb, which keeps in-frame sequences with V and J called. Part of the clones is missing from these tables; in studies checked, under half for an unresolved V gene and the rest for unknown reasons. The table for this sample lists under 300,000 clones; approximately 81% of them were counted only once. The top ten constitute roughly 7.4% of the sample. Sequenced material: PBMCs. The receptor source for this set is a woman in her sixties in good health and CMV-seropositive.

The V call is TRBV7-6, the J call TRBJ2-1, with 7 bases identical to TRBD1. Trimming cost V 1 base and J 9 bases; bases outside gene matches: 6. There are 14 residues in the CDR3. Per germline, CDR1 SGHVS and CDR2 FNYEAQ. CDR3 in DNA: TGTGCCAGCAGCTTAGGTAACAGGGGAACTGAGCAGTTCTTC. Protein: CASSLGNRGTEQFF.

The chain joins TRBV6-1 to TRBJ1-5; TRBD1 might be the D (5 bases). The CDR3 covers 13 residues. Germline values: CDR1 MNHNS, CDR2 SASEGT. Trimming took 10 bases from V and 5 from J, leaving 15 bases between them. The CDR3 bases are TGTGCCACCGGGTACAGGCAAGATCAGCCCCAGCATTTT. This encodes CATGYRQDQPQHF.

This sequence joins TRBV4-1 and TRBJ1-1; 7 bases align to TRBD1. The trim removed 0 bases at V and 5 bases at J, leaving 6 bases unmatched. The CDR3 consists of 15 residues. Germline V lookup: CDR1 MGHRA, CDR2 YSYEKL. The DNA of the CDR3 is TGCGCCAGCAGCCAAGAAGGGGGCGCTTGGACTGAAGCTTTCTTT. Protein sequence: CASSQEGGAWTEAFF.

The V call is TRBV7-9, the J call TRBJ2-1; tentative D call: TRBD2 (5 bases). This CDR3 has 14 amino acids. Trimming pared 4 bases from V and 3 bases from J, leaving 10 bases between. Germline V gene lookup returns CDR1 SEHNR and CDR2 FQNEAQ (reference sequence). CDR3 region: CASSWEFGYNEQFF. DNA of the CDR3: TGTGCCAGCAGCTGGGAGTTCGGCTACAATGAGCAGTTCTTC.

The rearrangement links TRBV15 to TRBJ2-3; TRBD1 matches at 7 bases. This CDR3 region has 15 residues. Looked up from germline, CDR1 is LNHNV and CDR2 is YYDKDF (reference sequence). J gave up 6 bases and V 5 bases, and 11 bases lay outside the gene matches. In DNA, the CDR3 is TGTGCCACCAGCCCGGGACAGCGCGTGTTCGATACGCAGTATTTT. Amino acid sequence: CATSPGQRVFDTQYF.

This clone was recorded a few times. The rearrangement links TRBV7-9 to TRBJ1-1; TRBD1 matches at 7 bases. Germline assignment: CDR1 SEHNR and CDR2 FQNEAQ (reference sequence). The CDR3 extends over 14 amino acids. The V gene end was trimmed by 5 bases and the J gene end by 1 base; junction bases not matched to a gene: 4. CDR3 amino acids: CASSLQGWNTEAFF. The CDR3 region has the DNA TGTGCCAGCAGCCTACAGGGGTGGAACACTGAAGCTTTCTTT. The variable domain in full, with the rest retrieved from reference TRBV7-9 and TRBJ1-1, is DTGVSQNPRHKITKRGQNVTFRCDPISEHNRLYWYRQTLGQGPEFLTYFQNEAQLEKSRLLSDRFSAERPKGSFSTLEIQRTEQGDSAMYLCASSLQGWNTEAFFGQGTRLTVV.

This clone has more than one count but fewer than ten. The genes are TRBV30 and TRBJ1-1, with a possible D match to TRBD1 (5 bases). V lost 4 bases and J 4 bases, leaving 13 bases between the germline ends. CDR1 and CDR2 (germline): GTSNPN, SVGIG (reference sequence). CDR3 length: 13 amino acids. The CDR3 DNA follows: TGTGCCTGGACTCTACAGGCGAGCACTGAAGCTTTCTTT. Its protein product is CAWTLQASTEAFF.

This clone was picked up one time. CDR3 in DNA: TGTGCCAGCAGCTCCAAGGCCCCGGGACAGACGACCGGGGAGCTGTTTTTT. As protein: CASSSKAPGQTTGELFF. The chain links TRBV7-7 to TRBJ2-2; 7 nucleotides agree with TRBD1. Germline CDR1 SSHAT, CDR2 FNYEAQ (reference sequence). The V segment lost 4 bases and the J segment 5 bases; nucleotides outside the gene matches: 13. The CDR3 runs to 17 residues.

This clone has a handful of counts. The genes are TRBV30 and TRBJ2-4, with D perhaps TRBD2 (5 bases). The germline CDR1 and CDR2 sequences are GTSNPN and SVGIG (reference sequence). The CDR3 length is 16 residues. Trimming took off 0 bases at V and 1 base at J, with 13 bases between the two ends. The CDR3 here is CAWSVGRGGAKNIQYF. Written as DNA, the CDR3 is TGTGCCTGGAGTGTAGGACGAGGCGGGGCCAAAAACATTCAGTACTTC. Full variable domain (missing parts from reference TRBV30 and TRBJ2-4): SQTIHQWPATLVQPVGSPLSLECTVEGTSNPNLYWYRQAAGRGLQLLFYSVGIGQISSEVPQNLSASRPQDRQFILSSKKLLLSDSGFYLCAWSVGRGGAKNIQYFGAGTRLSVL.

The CDR3 protein is CASSPGTGKTYEQYF. CDR3 sequence (DNA): TGTGCCAGCAGCCCAGGGACAGGGAAAACCTACGAGCAGTACTTC. J is TRBJ2-7 and V is TRBV11-3, with 9 bases fitting TRBD1. The CDR3 consists of 15 residues. Per germline, CDR1 SGHNT and CDR2 YENEEA. Trimming removed 5 bases from V and 2 bases from J; junction bases left unmatched: 7.

The J gene is TRBJ2-7, the V gene TRBV18, with D unclear. Germline assignment: CDR1 KGHSH and CDR2 LQKENI. The CDR3 runs to 14 residues. V dropped 2 bases and J dropped 2 bases, with 10 bases sitting between them. The CDR3 protein is CASSPTGGTYEQYF. The CDR3 bases are TGTGCCAGCTCACCAACCGGCGGTACCTACGAGCAGTACTTC.

The chain carries TRBV10-2 and TRBJ2-3, with 10 positions matching TRBD2. The ends lost 8 bases at V and 6 bases at J; junction bases unmatched: 5. Germline CDR1 is WSHSY and CDR2 is SAAADI. This CDR3 region has 13 residues. CDR3 loop: CASGLAGVDTQYF. The CDR3, as DNA: TGCGCCAGCGGTCTAGCGGGAGTCGATACGCAGTATTTT.